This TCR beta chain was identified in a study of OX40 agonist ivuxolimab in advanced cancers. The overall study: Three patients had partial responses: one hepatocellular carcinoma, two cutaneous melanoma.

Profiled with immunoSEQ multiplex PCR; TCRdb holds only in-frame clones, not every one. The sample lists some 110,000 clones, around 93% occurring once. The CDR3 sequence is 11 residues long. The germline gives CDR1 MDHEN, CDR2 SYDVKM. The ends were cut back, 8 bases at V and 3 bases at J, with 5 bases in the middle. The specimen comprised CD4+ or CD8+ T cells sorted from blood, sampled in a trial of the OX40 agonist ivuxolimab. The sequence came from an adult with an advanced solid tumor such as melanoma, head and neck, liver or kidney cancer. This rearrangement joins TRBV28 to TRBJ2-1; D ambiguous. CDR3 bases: TGTGCCAGCGAGTTCTACAATGAGCAGTTCTTC. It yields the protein CASEFYNEQFF.